The source of this T cell receptor beta chain is a study of blood T cell repertoires in COVID-19. With V trimmed by 6 bases and J by 7 bases, 1 base remained unmatched. This CDR3 comprises 12 residues. The germline V gene has CDR1 MDHEN and CDR2 SYDVKM. How the authors handled the data: Estimation of nucleated cell counts was performed using reference gene primer amplification. Produced via immunoSEQ multiplex PCR; TCRdb's table is partial and in-frame only. V and J calls and clone size are copied from that table; D and trimming were computed from the DNA. The table includes over 250,000 clones, roughly 87% detected once. Individuals drawn from under 30 US areas were roughly 18 to 89 years old. Grouping used clinical history reported by participants in a survey and questionnaire.

The chain recombines TRBV28 with TRBJ2-4; 9 positions match TRBD2. Sequencing input: PBMCs or T cells enriched from blood (not recorded which). The source of this sequence is a woman younger than 45 who had recovered from COVID-19. DNA for the CDR3: TGTGCCAGCAGCCTAGCGGGGAACATTCAGTACTTC. Translation gives CASSLAGNIQYF.